This paragraph reports one T cell receptor beta chain. The antigen remains unidentified. The record originates from a study of PD-1 blockade in classical Hodgkin lymphoma. Overall study context: Patients had nivolumab dosed at 3 mg/kg, delivered intravenously every 2 weeks. Study-level results: Compared with healthy donors, newly diagnosed patients reportedly showed lower baseline TCR diversity. Partial responders and progressors had significantly lower baseline TCR diversity. There was a significant rise in CD4+ TCR diversity by C4D1, with no such rise for CD8+.

Generated by immunoSEQ multiplex PCR, the TCRdb table keeps only in-frame clones and is missing some. There are nearly 60,000 clones in the sample; about 91% occur only once, and less than 11% lies in the top ten. Relapse after autologous stem cell transplantation occurred in every patient, and brentuximab vedotin exposure varied. Germline V gene sequence: CDR1 MDHEN, CDR2 SYDVKM. This CDR3 has 16 amino acids. V was clipped by 6 bases and J by 3 bases; unmatched bases: 8. The clonotype originates from a human donor with classical Hodgkin lymphoma. The chain is built from TRBV28 and TRBJ2-7, with TRBD2 matching 13 bases. Sequencing was performed on peripheral blood mononuclear cells (PBMCs), taken before the second cycle of nivolumab. The CDR3 DNA sequence: TGTGCCAGCAGCCCCCCAGGACTAGCGGGAGACTACGAGCAGTACTTC. It specifies CASSPPGLAGDYEQYF.